A single T cell receptor beta chain is shown here with its context. Sequenced by immunoSEQ multiplex PCR; TCRdb stores in-frame clones only, minus some. The sample includes roughly 590,000 clones, about 95% of them seen just once. Naive CD8 isolation took CD45RO-negative cells positively selected for CCR7 and excluded terminally differentiated effector memory CD45RA+ cells. J lost 5 bases, V lost 8 bases, and 12 bases had no gene match. The CDR3 contains 15 residues. CDR1 is WNHNN and CDR2 is SYGVQD in the germline V gene (reference sequence). The data were taken from a study of shared clonotypes between healthy human individuals. At the level of the study: Donors consisted of two women and a few men between 18 and 49.

Material: naive CD8+ T cells sorted from blood. The V gene is TRBV10-1, the J gene TRBJ1-2; TRBD1 matches 9 bases. The clonotype originates from a woman in her thirties in good health. In DNA, the CDR3 is TGCGCCAGCCGGGACAGGGTCATTCTATGGTATGGCTACACCTTC. This gives the protein CASRDRVILWYGYTF.